These 4 T cell receptor beta chains came from one sample sequenced in a study of multiple sclerosis patients with progressive multifocal leukoencephalopathy. Time point specified: 12 to 13 months of natalizumab therapy. Produced via immunoSEQ multiplex PCR; TCRdb's table is partial and in-frame only. The sample has tens of thousands of clones; around 90% are singletons. Sequenced here: PBMCs, sampled from a patient treated with natalizumab. The receptors shown here come from a human donor with multiple sclerosis.

The chain recombines TRBV5-3 with TRBJ1-5; D might be TRBD1 (6 bases). TRBV5-3 is annotated as an ORF whose role is uncertain. The CDR3 sequence is 15 residues long. Deletions cut 0 bases from V and 5 bases from J, with 12 bases between. The CDR3 DNA sequence: TGTGCCAGAAGCTTGGATACGGGGGCCGATCAGCCCCAGCATTTT. This encodes CARSLDTGADQPQHF.

The rearrangement uses TRBV11-3 and TRBJ2-7, with D possibly matching TRBD1 (6 bases). This CDR3 is 13 amino acids long. Germline CDR1 SGHNT, CDR2 YENEEA. Between the trimmed V and J ends, which lost 5 bases and 3 bases, there was a span of 11 bases. CDR3 sequence (DNA): TGTGCCAGCAGCGCCCGGGACAACTACGAGCAGTACTTC. Residues: CASSARDNYEQYF.

This CDR3 reads CASSFGGGQPQHF. CDR3 bases: TGTGCCAGCAGTTTCGGGGGTGGACAGCCCCAGCATTTT. The chain employs TRBV28 and TRBJ1-5; the D gene is possibly TRBD1 (5 bases). V was shortened by 3 bases and J by 7 bases, with 10 bases between the two germline ends. CDR1 MDHEN and CDR2 SYDVKM come from the germline V gene. This CDR3 is built from 13 residues.

This clone was counted once. The J gene is TRBJ1-1, the V gene TRBV19; D is ambiguous. Germline CDR1 reads LNHDA; CDR2 reads SQIVND (reference sequence). Trimming removed 10 bases from V and 1 base from J, with 13 bases in between. The CDR3 extends over 13 amino acids. CDR3 sequence reads: CATGRRENTEAFF. The CDR3 DNA reads as TGTGCCACTGGTAGGAGGGAGAACACTGAAGCTTTCTTT.